The entry below describes one T cell receptor (beta chain). The CDR3 runs to 14 residues. Germline values: CDR1 MNHEY, CDR2 SVGAGI. V gave up 5 bases and J gave up 8 bases, with 16 bases separating them. Clones were sequenced by immunoSEQ multiplex PCR, and TCRdb holds only the in-frame ones, with some missing. The repertoire holds just over 80,000 clones, 65% to 90% seen once, with about 45% in the top ten. This specimen comes from a study of blood T cell repertoires in COVID-19. The TCR was taken from a man older than 75 with acute or convalescent COVID-19. This chain links TRBV6-5 with TRBJ2-1; a possible D gene is TRBD2 (5 bases). The sequenced material came from peripheral blood. For the CDR3, the DNA is TGTGCCAGCAGTAGCCGGACTGGTAAGGATGAGCAGTTCTTC. This encodes CASSSRTGKDEQFF.